The sequence of this TCR beta chain was determined in a study of blood T cell repertoires in COVID-19. Whole-study context: COVID-19 samples collected from the United States, Italy and Spain covered acute and convalescent phases. From T cells, B-cell-depleted T cells, or PBMCs came the material, which was cDNA or gDNA.

This clone was seen only a few times. In the authors' workflow: Counts of nucleated cells, estimated from reference gene primer amplification, were obtained. Data came from immunoSEQ multiplex PCR; TCRdb stores just in-frame clones and leaves some out. V and J calls and clone size follow that table, whereas D and trimming were derived from the DNA. The sample consists of hundreds of thousands of clones, roughly 91% of them appearing once. This TCR derives from a woman between 25 and 40 years old with acute or convalescent COVID-19. Sequencing input: peripheral blood.

As DNA, the CDR3 is TGCGCCAGCAGCTTGGCCACGACAGACAACTATGGCTACACCTTC. Protein: CASSLATTDNYGYTF. The gene calls are TRBV5-1 and TRBJ1-2; maybe TRBD1 (5 bases). The CDR3 sequence is 15 residues long. The V end lost 0 bases, the J end lost 2 bases, and 11 bases lay between the germline ends. Germline CDR1 reads SGHRS; CDR2 reads YFSETQ.